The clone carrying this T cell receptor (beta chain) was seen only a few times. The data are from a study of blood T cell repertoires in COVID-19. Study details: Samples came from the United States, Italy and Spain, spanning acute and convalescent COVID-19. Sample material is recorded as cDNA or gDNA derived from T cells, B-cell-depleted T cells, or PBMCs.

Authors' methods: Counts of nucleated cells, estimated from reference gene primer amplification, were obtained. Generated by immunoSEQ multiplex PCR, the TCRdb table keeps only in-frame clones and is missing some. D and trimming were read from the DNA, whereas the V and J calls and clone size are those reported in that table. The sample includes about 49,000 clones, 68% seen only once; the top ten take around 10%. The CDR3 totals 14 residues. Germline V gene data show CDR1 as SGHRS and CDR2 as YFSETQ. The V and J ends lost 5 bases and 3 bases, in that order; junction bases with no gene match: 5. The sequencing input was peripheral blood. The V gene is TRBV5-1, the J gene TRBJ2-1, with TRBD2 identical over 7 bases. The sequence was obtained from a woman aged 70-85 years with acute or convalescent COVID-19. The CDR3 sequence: CASRIAGDYNEQFF. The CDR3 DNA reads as TGCGCCAGCAGGATCGCGGGAGACTACAATGAGCAGTTCTTC.